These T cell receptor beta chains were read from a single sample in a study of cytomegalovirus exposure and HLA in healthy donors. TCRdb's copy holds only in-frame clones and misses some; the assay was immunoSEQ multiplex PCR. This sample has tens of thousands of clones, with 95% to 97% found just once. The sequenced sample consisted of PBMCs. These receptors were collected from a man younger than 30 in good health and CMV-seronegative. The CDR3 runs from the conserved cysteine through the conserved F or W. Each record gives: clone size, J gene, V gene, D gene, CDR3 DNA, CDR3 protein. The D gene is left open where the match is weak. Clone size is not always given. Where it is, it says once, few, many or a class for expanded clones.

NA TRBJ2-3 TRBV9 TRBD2 TGTGCCAGCAGCTTCACTAGCGGGACTAGCACAGATACGCAGTATTTT CASSFTSGTSTDTQYF
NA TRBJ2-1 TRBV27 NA TGTGCCAGCAGGGGGCTAAACAATGAGCAGTTCTTC CASRGLNNEQFF
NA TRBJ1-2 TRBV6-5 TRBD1 TGTGCCAGCATCGGACAGGGTCGAGGCTACACCTTC CASIGQGRGYTF
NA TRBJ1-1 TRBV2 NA TGTGCCAGCAGGGGGAGCGTGTATACTGAAGCTTTCTTT CASRGSVYTEAFF
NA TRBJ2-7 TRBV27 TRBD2 TGTGCCAGCAGGGCACTAGCGAAATCCTACGAGCAGTACTTC CASRALAKSYEQYF
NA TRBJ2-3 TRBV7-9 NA TGTGCCAGCAGTTTCGCCGGGAGCCGTCCAGATACGCAGTATTTT CASSFAGSRPDTQYF
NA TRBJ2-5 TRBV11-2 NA TGTGCCAGCAGTCCAATCCAAGAGACCCAGTACTTC CASSPIQETQYF
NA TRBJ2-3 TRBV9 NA TGTGCCAGCAGCCCAATAAGAGCTAGCACAGATACGCAGTATTTT CASSPIRASTDTQYF
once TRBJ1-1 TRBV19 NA TGTGCCAGTAGTATAACCGGGGGGGCAGATGAAGCTTTCTTT CASSITGGADEAFF
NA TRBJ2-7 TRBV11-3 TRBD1 TGTGCCAGCAGCTTACGGACAGGGGGGACCTACGAGCAGTACTTC CASSLRTGGTYEQYF
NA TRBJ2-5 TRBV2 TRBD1 TGTGCCAGCAGTGACAACAGGGGGGAAGAGACCCAGTACTTC CASSDNRGEETQYF
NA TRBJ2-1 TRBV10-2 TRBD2 TGCGCCAGCAGTGAGGGACTAGCGGGAAGCGAGCAGTTCTTC CASSEGLAGSEQFF
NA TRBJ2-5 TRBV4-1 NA TGCGCCAGCAGCAACTCCGAGCGGGCGGAAGAGACCCAGTACTTC CASSNSERAEETQYF
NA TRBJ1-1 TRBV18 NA TGTGCCAGCTCACCACCAGGCAGGTCCATGAACACTGAAGCTTTCTTT CASSPPGRSMNTEAFF
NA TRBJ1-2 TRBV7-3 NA TGTGCCAGCAGCCCGTCAGGGGCTCACTATGGCTACACCTTC CASSPSGAHYGYTF
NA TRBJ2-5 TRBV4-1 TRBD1 TGCGCCAGCAGCCTCAGGGGGCGAGAGACCCAGTACTTC CASSLRGRETQYF
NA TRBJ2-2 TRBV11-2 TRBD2 TGTGCCAGCAGCCGCACTAGCGCCGAGAACACCGGGGAGCTGTTTTTT CASSRTSAENTGELFF
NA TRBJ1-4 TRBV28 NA TGTGCCAGCAGTCACCTCCCCTACGGGGGACCAGCGGTTGGAAAACTGTTTTTT CASSHLPYGGPAVGKLFF
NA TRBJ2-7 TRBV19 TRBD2 TGTGCCAGTAGTCCCAGACTAGCGGGAGGAAACGAGCAGTACTTC CASSPRLAGGNEQYF
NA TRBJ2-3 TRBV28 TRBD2 TGTGCCAGCAGTATTGACCGTGAAGGACTAGCGGGGGAAGCTAGCACAGATACGCAGTATTTT CASSIDREGLAGEASTDTQYF
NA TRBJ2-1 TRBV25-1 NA TGTGCCAGCCTACACAACCCGGGTGGGCAGTTCTTC CASLHNPGGQFF
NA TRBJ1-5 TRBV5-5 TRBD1 TGTGCCAGCAGCTCCCAGGGGGCAGGCAATCAGCCCCAGCATTTT CASSSQGAGNQPQHF
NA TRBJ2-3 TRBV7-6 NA TGTGCCAGCAGCTTAGCTTACACTACACCGGGTGCAGATACGCAGTATTTT CASSLAYTTPGADTQYF
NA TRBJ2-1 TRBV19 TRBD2 TGTGCCAGTAGTATAATCATGACTAGCGGGAGGATCAATGAGCAGTTCTTC CASSIIMTSGRINEQFF
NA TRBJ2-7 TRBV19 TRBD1 TGTGCCAGTAGTATACGAGGGACAGAGACCTACGAGCAGTACTTC CASSIRGTETYEQYF
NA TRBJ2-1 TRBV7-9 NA TGTGCCAGCAGCCTTGTGAATTCTCCGGGGTCCTCCTACAATGAGCAGTTCTTC CASSLVNSPGSSYNEQFF
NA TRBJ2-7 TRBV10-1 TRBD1 TGCGCCAGCAGTAAGGACAGGGGCTACGAGCAGTACTTC CASSKDRGYEQYF
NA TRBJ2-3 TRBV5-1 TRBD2 TGCGCCAGCAGCAAGGGACTAGCGGGAATAACAGATACGCAGTATTTT CASSKGLAGITDTQYF
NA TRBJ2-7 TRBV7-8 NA TGTGCCAGCAGCTTATGGGGGCAACAGGGCTACGAGCAGTACTTC CASSLWGQQGYEQYF
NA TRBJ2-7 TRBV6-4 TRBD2 TGTGCCAGCAATCGGCTAGCGGGAGATCACGAGCAGTACTTC CASNRLAGDHEQYF
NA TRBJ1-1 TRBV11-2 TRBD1 TGTGCCAGCAGCTTACTCAGGGGGCGCGACACTGAAGCTTTCTTT CASSLLRGRDTEAFF
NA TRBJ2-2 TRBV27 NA TGTGCCAGCAGTCCTCAGATTAGCGGCACCGGGGAGCTGTTTTTT CASSPQISGTGELFF
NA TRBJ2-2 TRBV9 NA TGTGCCAGCAGCCCCCGGACTATGAACACCGGGGAGCTGTTTTTT CASSPRTMNTGELFF
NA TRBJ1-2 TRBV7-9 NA TGTGCCAGCAGCTTAGTAAACTATGGCTACACCTTC CASSLVNYGYTF
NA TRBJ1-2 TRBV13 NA TGTGCCAGCAGTCGACGGGACTATGGCTACACCTTC CASSRRDYGYTF
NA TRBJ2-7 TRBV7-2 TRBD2 TGTGCCAGCAGCCCCCATTCACTAGCGGGGGGCTACGAGCAGTACTTC CASSPHSLAGGYEQYF
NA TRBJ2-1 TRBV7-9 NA TGTGCCAGCAGCTTAGGGGGAGGAACCTACAATGAGCAGTTCTTC CASSLGGGTYNEQFF
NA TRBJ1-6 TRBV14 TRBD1 TGTGCCAGCAGCCCGGGACAGGGCTTTACCTATAATTCACCCCTCCACTTT CASSPGQGFTYNSPLHF
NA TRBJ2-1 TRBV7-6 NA TGTGCCAGCAGCCCGGACAGCTTCAATGAGCAGTTCTTC CASSPDSFNEQFF
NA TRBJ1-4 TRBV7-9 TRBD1 TGTGCCAGCGGACAGGTCCTAAATGAAAAACTGTTTTTT CASGQVLNEKLFF
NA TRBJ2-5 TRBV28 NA TGTGCCAGCAGCCAGACAAAGAAAGAGACCCAGTACTTC CASSQTKKETQYF
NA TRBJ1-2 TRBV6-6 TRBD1 TGTGCCAGCATCGGACAGGGTCGAGGCTACACCTTC CASIGQGRGYTF
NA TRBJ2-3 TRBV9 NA TGTGCCAGCAGCGGCGGCACAGATACGCAGTATTTT CASSGGTDTQYF
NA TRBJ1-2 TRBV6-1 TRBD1 TGTGCCAGCAGTGAAGCGCGGACAGGGAACTATGGCTACACCTTC CASSEARTGNYGYTF
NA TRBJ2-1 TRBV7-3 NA TGTGCCAGCAGCCCCCACTACGGCAATGAGCAGTTCTTC CASSPHYGNEQFF
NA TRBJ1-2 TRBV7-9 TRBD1 TGTGCCAGCAGCTTAGGAAAGTCGGGACAGGGAGGTGGCTACACCTTC CASSLGKSGQGGGYTF
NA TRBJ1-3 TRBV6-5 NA TGTGCCAGCAGTTACTCAGCTATCCCAAGAGGAAACACCATATATTTT CASSYSAIPRGNTIYF
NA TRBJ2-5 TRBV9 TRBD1 TGTGCCAGCAGCGCCGGGACAGGCCAAGAGACCCAGTACTTC CASSAGTGQETQYF
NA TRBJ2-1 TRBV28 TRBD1 TGTGCCAGCAGTTCTGTGGGACAGGGCCGATACAATGAGCAGTTCTTC CASSSVGQGRYNEQFF
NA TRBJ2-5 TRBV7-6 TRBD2 TGTGCCAGCAGCCAAATAGCGGGAGAATTAGAGACCCAGTACTTC CASSQIAGELETQYF
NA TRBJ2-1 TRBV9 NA TGTGCCAGCAGCGTATCAGGGGTCTCCTACAATGAGCAGTTCTTC CASSVSGVSYNEQFF
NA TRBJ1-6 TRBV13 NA TGTGCCAGCAGCTTCCAGGGGAATAATTCACCCCTCCACTTT CASSFQGNNSPLHF
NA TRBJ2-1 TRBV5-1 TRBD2 TGCGCCAGCAGCTTGACGGGAGGGAATGAGCAGTTCTTC CASSLTGGNEQFF
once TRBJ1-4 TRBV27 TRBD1 TGTGCCAGCAGTTTAGCGGGACAGGGTTATGAAAAACTGTTTTTT CASSLAGQGYEKLFF
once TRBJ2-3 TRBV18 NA TGTGCCAGCTCACCACCGGCGGCAGGGGTTGCAGATACGCAGTATTTT CASSPPAAGVADTQYF
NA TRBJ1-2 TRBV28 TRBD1 TGTGCCAGCAGTCCCCGACAGGGTAACTATGGCTACACCTTC CASSPRQGNYGYTF
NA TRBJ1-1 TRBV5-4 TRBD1 TGTGCCAGCAGCTTACAGGGGTACACTGAAGCTTTCTTT CASSLQGYTEAFF